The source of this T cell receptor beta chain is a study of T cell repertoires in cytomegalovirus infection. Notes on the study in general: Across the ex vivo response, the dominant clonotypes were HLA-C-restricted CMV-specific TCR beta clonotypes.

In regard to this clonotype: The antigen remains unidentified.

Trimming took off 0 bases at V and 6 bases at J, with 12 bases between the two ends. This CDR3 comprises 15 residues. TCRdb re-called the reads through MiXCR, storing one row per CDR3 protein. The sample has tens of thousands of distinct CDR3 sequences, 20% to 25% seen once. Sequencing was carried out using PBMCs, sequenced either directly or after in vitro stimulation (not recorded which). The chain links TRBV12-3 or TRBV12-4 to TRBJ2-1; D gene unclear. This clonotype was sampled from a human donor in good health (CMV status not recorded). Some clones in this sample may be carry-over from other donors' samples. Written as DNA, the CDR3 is TGTGCCAGCAGTTTAGCAGTTGTAGTACGCAATGAGCAGTTCTTC. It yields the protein CASSLAVVVRNEQFF.